This TCR beta chain was retrieved from a study of blood T cells in healthy people across ages. The study, taken as a whole, reports: The CMV status of each donor remained undetermined, and this could have confounded shifts in expanded clonotypes.

This clonotype was seen ten or more times. No antigen is known for it. Together with a sample-barcoded 5' primer, a J-beta primer mix was included in a second PCR lasting roughly 6 to 12 cycles. Researchers report that each sample yielded at least 3 million CDR3-containing paired-end reads. Using its own MiXCR run on the 5' RACE reads, TCRdb lists one record per CDR3 protein. The sample consists of fewer than 1,000,000 distinct CDR3 sequences, around half of them appearing once. The germline V and J ends were trimmed by 7 bases and 1 base, with 10 bases remaining between them. CDR1 and CDR2 (germline): SQVTM, ANQGSEA. This CDR3 is 12 amino acids long.

The sequence derives from a man older than 75 in good health. The sequenced sample consisted of blood. The chain is built from TRBV29-1 and TRBJ2-5, with D possibly being TRBD2 (5 bases). The CDR3 reads CSGTRGQETQYF. The CDR3 bases are TGCAGCGGCACCCGGGGCCAAGAGACCCAGTACTTC.